This T cell receptor (beta chain) comes out of a study of graft-versus-host responses after intestinal transplantation. Study in general: Tacrolimus plus steroids were given to all recipients for about 3 years, preceded by anti-thymocyte globulin induction. Findings of the study overall: High graft-versus-host to host-versus-graft clonal ratios were found in allografts of patients who had graft-donor T cell macrochimerism. Ileal or blood samples showed some GvH clones first, and such clones were also found in recipient marrow. There was an association between peak levels of circulating GvH clones and early post-transplant HvG declines.

With respect to this clone: What it recognizes is unknown.

The J segment lost 5 bases and the V segment lost 0 bases, leaving 7 bases of the junction unmatched. CDR1 and CDR2 (germline): SGHRS, YFSETQ. CDR3 length equals 16 residues. The protocol was immunoSEQ multiplex PCR, while the TCRdb copy is restricted to in-frame clones and leaves out a portion. The sample holds some 15,000 clones, about 74% seen once. Processing was applied to graft tissue in order to liberate intraepithelial and lamina propria lymphocytes. Sequences were derived from ileum tissue, sampled 14 days after transplant. This TCR came from a human patient who received an intestinal transplant, so some T cells may come from the graft donor. The chain recombines TRBV5-1 with TRBJ2-2, with 7 bases aligning to TRBD1. In DNA, the CDR3 is TGCGCCAGCAGCTTGGACCCCAGGGGGTCGACCGGGGAGCTGTTTTTT. Protein product: CASSLDPRGSTGELFF.